Below are 31 T cell receptor beta chains sequenced from a single sample in a study of lymphopenia after photon versus proton radiotherapy. Measured with immunoSEQ multiplex PCR; TCRdb has only the in-frame clones, and not every one. The sample has around 15,000 clones, more than 85% seen once. The sequences come from peripheral blood, collected from a patient treated with proton-based radiotherapy. The receptors were sampled from a woman aged 55-69 years with cholangiocarcinoma. Some clones in this sample may be carry-over from other donors' samples.

This chain uses TRBV12-1 with TRBJ1-4; TRBD1, the table's D call, was not compared with the DNA. TRBV12-1 has pseudogene status. The CDR3 length is 16 residues. The CDR3: CASSFSETKANEKLFF. The CDR3 DNA is TGTGCCAGCAGCTTTTCCGAGACAAAAGCTAATGAAAAACTGTTTTTT.

This clone was detected once. The V gene is TRBV7-2, the J gene TRBJ2-7, with D possibly being TRBD2 (5 bases). The CDR3 is 14 amino acids. V lost 4 bases, J lost 2 bases, and 12 bases lay in between. CDR1 and CDR2 from the germline V gene are SGHTA and FQGNSA. This CDR3 reads CASSSQGGTYEQYF. CDR3 in DNA: TGTGCCAGCAGCTCCCAAGGAGGTACCTACGAGCAGTACTTC.

The chain couples TRBV19 to TRBJ1-5; D possibly corresponds to TRBD1 (6 bases). Trimming left V 4 bases short and J 1 base short, with 26 bases between. The germline CDR1 and CDR2 sequences are LNHDA and SQIVND (reference sequence). The CDR3 extends over 20 amino acids. CDR3 in DNA: TGTGCCAGTAGTACCCCCCGGAGTTGGGGCAGGGGTGAAAGCAATCAGCCCCAGCATTTT. Protein sequence: CASSTPRSWGRGESNQPQHF.

The chain uses TRBV18 and TRBJ1-1; D uncertain. The CDR3 contains 16 residues. Germline values: CDR1 KGHSH, CDR2 LQKENI. The V end was cut by 6 bases, the J end by 0 bases, with 17 bases between. The CDR3 here is CASSRSGLMMNTEAFF. CDR3 in DNA: TGTGCCAGCTCTCGCTCCGGGCTGATGATGAACACTGAAGCTTTCTTT. The entire variable domain, with the rest obtained from reference TRBV18 and TRBJ1-1, is as follows: NAGVMQNPRHLVRRRGQEARLRCSPMKGHSHVYWYRQLPEEGLKFMVYLQKENIIDESGMPKERFSAEFPKEGPSILRIQQVVRGDSAAYFCASSRSGLMMNTEAFFGQGTRLTVV.

The rearrangement joins TRBV7-8 to TRBJ1-1; tentatively, D is TRBD1 (6 bases). The germline V gene encodes CDR1 SGHVS and CDR2 FQNEAQ. The CDR3 extends over 12 amino acids. Trimming removed 5 bases at V and 7 bases at J, with 11 bases between. CDR3 DNA sequence: TGTGCCAGCAGCCCCCGGACAGATGAAGCTTTCTTT. This sequence encodes CASSPRTDEAFF. Filled out from reference TRBV7-8 and TRBJ1-1, the complete variable domain reads GAGVSQSPRYKVAKRGQDVALRCDPISGHVSLFWYQQALGQGPEFLTYFQNEAQLDKSGLPSDRFFAERPEGSVSTLKIQRTQQEDSAVYLCASSPRTDEAFFGQGTRLTVV.

This clone was seen a single time. The chain couples TRBV6-5 to TRBJ1-1; a weak D match, TRBD1 (5 bases). Germline CDR1 MNHEY, CDR2 SVGAGI. V was clipped by 11 bases and J by 4 bases, with 17 bases between them. The CDR3 length is 13 residues. The CDR3 spells CAAQGAAGTEAFF. The CDR3 DNA reads as TGTGCCGCGCAAGGGGCCGCGGGCACTGAAGCTTTCTTT.

V usage is TRBV21-1 and J usage is TRBJ1-6; whether TRBD1, the table's D call, matches the DNA was not checked. TRBV21-1 is shown as a pseudogene. This CDR3 comprises 16 residues. Here the CDR3 DNA reads TGTGCCATCACGATTTGGTCTGGGCTCCCAAATTCACCCCTCCACTTT. Translated, it gives CAITIWSGLPNSPLHF.

The chain carries TRBV11-3 and TRBJ2-1; 7 nucleotides align to TRBD2. From germline, CDR1 is SGHNT and CDR2 YENEEA. The CDR3 is 13 residues long. Losses at the gene ends were 8 bases for V and 2 bases for J; bases not matched to a gene: 3. The CDR3 DNA is TGTGCCAGCTACGGGAGGCCCTACAATGAGCAGTTCTTC. Translated, it gives CASYGRPYNEQFF.

V and J are TRBV30 and TRBJ2-3, with TRBD1 matching over 7 bases. V shed 4 bases and J 1 base; nucleotides not matched to a gene: 11. CDR1 and CDR2 from the germline V gene are GTSNPN and SVGIG (reference sequence). The CDR3 sequence is 16 residues long. CDR3 nucleotides: TGTGCCTGGACCCACAGGGGATCGATGGGCACAGATACGCAGTATTTT. Its translation: CAWTHRGSMGTDTQYF.

The chain employs TRBV7-2 and TRBJ1-4; D is perhaps TRBD1 (6 bases). V lost 4 bases to trimming and J lost 4 bases, with 16 bases between them. CDR3 size: 16 residues. CDR1 SGHTA and CDR2 FQGNSA come from the germline V gene. Here the CDR3 reads CASSSRLTGRNEKLFF. DNA of the CDR3: TGTGCCAGCAGCTCCCGGTTGACAGGTCGTAATGAAAAACTGTTTTTT. Filled out from reference TRBV7-2 and TRBJ1-4, the complete variable domain reads GAGVSQSPSNKVTEKGKDVELRCDPISGHTALYWYRQSLGQGLEFLIYFQGNSAPDKSGLPSDRFSAERTGGSVSTLTIQRTQQEDSAVYLCASSSRLTGRNEKLFFGSGTQLSVL.

The V call is TRBV6-5, the J call TRBJ2-7; 8 positions match TRBD2. The V gene's germline CDR1 is MNHEY and CDR2 SVGAGI. V shed 0 bases and J 4 bases; nucleotides not matched to a gene: 8. The CDR3 runs to 16 residues. For the CDR3, the DNA is TGTGCCAGCAGTTACTCACGGGGCGGGAGGAGTTACGAGCAGTACTTC. Translating it yields CASSYSRGGRSYEQYF.

The rearrangement links TRBV30 to TRBJ1-2; D gene ambiguous. This CDR3 spans 13 amino acids. The V gene's germline CDR1 is GTSNPN and CDR2 SVGIG (reference sequence). V lost 1 base and J 2 bases, leaving 8 bases between the germline ends. The CDR3 DNA reads TGTGCCTGGAGTGGCATACCGAACTATGGCTACACCTTC. Translated: CAWSGIPNYGYTF. The entire variable domain, with the rest obtained from reference TRBV30 and TRBJ1-2, is as follows: SQTIHQWPATLVQPVGSPLSLECTVEGTSNPNLYWYRQAAGRGLQLLFYSVGIGQISSEVPQNLSASRPQDRQFILSSKKLLLSDSGFYLCAWSGIPNYGYTFGSGTRLTVV.

This rearrangement joins TRBV6-9 to TRBJ2-6, with D perhaps TRBD2 (5 bases). CDR1 is MNHGY and CDR2 is SVAAGI in the germline V gene. This CDR3 has 18 amino acids. V lost 5 bases and J 5 bases, leaving 22 bases between the germline ends. In DNA form, the CDR3 reads TGTGCCAGCAGTAAGAGGGTCTTACGACAAAGTCGGGCCAACGTCCTGACTTTC. It encodes CASSKRVLRQSRANVLTF.

About this clone: A far more abundant clone sits one base away, making this likely a read error. Here the CDR3 DNA reads TGTGCCAGCAGCGGGAGCAATGAGCAGTTCTTC. Translation: CASSGSNEQFF. J is TRBJ2-1 and V is TRBV5-6; D is perhaps TRBD2 (5 bases). V lost 4 bases, J lost 6 bases, and 5 bases lay in between. Germline assignment: CDR1 SGHDT and CDR2 YYEEEE. The CDR3 is 11 amino acids. The full variable domain, in which reference TRBV5-6 and TRBJ2-1 provide the parts outside the CDR3, is DAGVTQSPTHLIKTRGQQVTLRCSPKSGHDTVSWYQQALGQGPQFIFQYYEEEERQRGNFPDRFSGHQFPNYSSELNVNALLLGDSALYLCASSGSNEQFFGPGTRLTVL.

The rearrangement links TRBV7-6 to TRBJ2-7; D is undetermined. The CDR3 is 14 amino acids. Germline V gene sequence: CDR1 SGHVS, CDR2 FNYEAQ. Trimming cost V 5 bases and J 0 bases, with 11 bases left between them. The CDR3 DNA reads as TGTGCCAGCAGCCCCCGCCTGAGCTCCTACGAGCAGTACTTC. It yields the protein CASSPRLSSYEQYF.

This rearrangement joins TRBV6-5 to TRBJ2-3; a weak D match, TRBD2 (6 bases). The CDR3 totals 14 residues. Germline CDR1 reads MNHEY; CDR2 reads SVGAGI. The V and J ends lost 4 bases and 8 bases respectively, with 16 bases between them. CDR3 nucleotide sequence: TGTGCCAGCAGTTGGGGACTCACAAGCGGTACGCAGTATTTT. Protein: CASSWGLTSGTQYF.

V and J are TRBV19 and TRBJ1-1, with a weak D call TRBD1 (5 bases). V shed 5 bases and J shed 2 bases, with 12 bases lying between them. Germline assignment: CDR1 LNHDA and CDR2 SQIVND (reference sequence). The CDR3 is 14 amino acids. CDR3 sequence (DNA): TGTGCCAGTAGTTGGAGGGGAAAAAACACTGAAGCTTTCTTT. Encoded protein: CASSWRGKNTEAFF.

The rearrangement joins TRBV28 to TRBJ1-2; no reliable D call. With 5 bases removed from V and 8 bases from J, the gap between germline ends came to 12 bases. This CDR3 is 12 amino acids long. CDR1 and CDR2 from the germline V gene are MDHEN and SYDVKM. CDR3 amino acids: CASSAHQRGYTF. In DNA form, the CDR3 reads TGTGCCAGCAGTGCCCACCAGCGGGGCTACACCTTC.

This chain links TRBV6-5 with TRBJ2-2; maybe TRBD2 (7 bases). Trimming took 0 bases from V and 5 from J, leaving 13 bases between them. Germline V CDR1 and CDR2: MNHEY, SVGAGI. The CDR3 is made up of 16 amino acids. The CDR3 DNA follows: TGTGCCAGCAGTTACTCGGTCCGGGGGGCAACCGGGGAGCTGTTTTTT. Translation gives CASSYSVRGATGELFF.

The rearrangement joins TRBV7-9 to TRBJ2-4, with TRBD1 matching 7 bases. V lost 6 bases and J lost 0; bases outside the gene matches: 5. The CDR3 totals 15 residues. Per germline, CDR1 SEHNR and CDR2 FQNEAQ (reference sequence). The CDR3 here is CASSPGQLAKNIQYF. CDR3 DNA: TGTGCCAGCAGTCCGGGACAGCTAGCCAAAAACATTCAGTACTTC.

The genes are TRBV5-4 and TRBJ2-1; D unclear. This CDR3 has 15 residues. Trimming removed 1 base from V and 6 bases from J, with 14 bases in between. In germline, CDR1 is SGHNT, CDR2 YYREEE (reference sequence). In DNA, the CDR3 is TGTGCCAGCAGCTTGATCGGGCGCCGTCTCAATGAGCAGTTCTTC. This encodes CASSLIGRRLNEQFF.

The gene calls are TRBV5-1 and TRBJ2-5; tentative D call: TRBD1 (6 bases). The CDR3 length is 16 residues. Germline CDR1 SGHRS, CDR2 YFSETQ. V gave up 4 bases and J gave up 0 bases, with 16 bases separating them. The CDR3 protein is CASSLTGGGYQETQYF. CDR3 in DNA: TGCGCCAGCAGCCTGACAGGTGGGGGTTACCAAGAGACCCAGTACTTC.

V is TRBV4-1 and J is TRBJ1-5; D unclear. This CDR3 region has 15 residues. V lost 1 base and J 6 bases, leaving 13 bases between the germline ends. Germline V gene sequence: CDR1 MGHRA, CDR2 YSYEKL. The CDR3 nucleotides are TGCGCCAGCAGCCAAGTCTTGTCGGGCGGTCAGCCCCAGCATTTT. This translates into CASSQVLSGGQPQHF.

This chain links TRBV25-1 with TRBJ2-5, with a weak D call TRBD1 (6 bases). V was shortened by 6 bases and J by 4 bases, with 9 bases between the two germline ends. Germline loops: CDR1 MGHDK, CDR2 SYGVNS. This CDR3 region has 12 residues. In nucleotides, the CDR3 is TGTGCCAGCAGCCTCAGGGGAGAGACCCAGTACTTC. Its protein is CASSLRGETQYF.

The gene calls are TRBV18 and TRBJ2-2, with 8 bases matching TRBD1. Trimming took 5 bases from V and 5 from J; bases not matched to a gene: 7. The V gene's germline CDR1 is KGHSH and CDR2 LQKENI. The CDR3 has 15 amino acids. The CDR3: CASSLWTGTTGELFF. CDR3 in DNA: TGTGCCAGCTCATTATGGACAGGGACGACCGGGGAGCTGTTTTTT.

The rearrangement links TRBV19 to TRBJ2-1, with D perhaps being TRBD1 or TRBD2 (5 bases each). The V gene's germline CDR1 is LNHDA and CDR2 SQIVND (reference sequence). With 7 bases removed from V and 6 bases from J, the gap between germline ends came to 22 bases. This CDR3 has 16 amino acids. The CDR3 reads CASTISPRDLVNEQFF. In DNA, the CDR3 is TGTGCCAGTACCATTTCCCCCCGGGACCTTGTCAATGAGCAGTTCTTC.

This sequence joins TRBV10-1 and TRBJ2-7; TRBD1 is a possible D gene (5 bases). This CDR3 comprises 13 residues. The germline V and J ends were trimmed by 6 bases and 3 bases, with 12 bases remaining between them. Germline CDR1 WNHNN, CDR2 SYGVQD (reference sequence). The CDR3 bases are TGCGCCAGCAGCTCCGGACAAGACTACGAGCAGTACTTC. Residues: CASSSGQDYEQYF.

The chain recombines TRBV28 with TRBJ2-5, with TRBD1 matching over 10 bases. The CDR3 spans 15 residues. Germline CDR1 reads MDHEN; CDR2 reads SYDVKM. After removal of 7 bases from V and 4 bases from J, the junction contained 9 bases not matched to a gene. CDR3 loop: CASTRDRGSGETQYF. The CDR3 DNA follows: TGTGCCAGCACCCGGGACAGGGGAAGCGGAGAGACCCAGTACTTC.

The count of this clone is one. The CDR3 loop is CAWSRDRPYGYTF. The CDR3 region has the DNA TGTGCCTGGAGCAGGGACCGACCCTATGGCTACACCTTC. The chain is built from TRBV30 and TRBJ1-2, with a tentative D call TRBD1 (5 bases). Germline-derived CDR1 and CDR2 are GTSNPN and SVGIG (reference sequence). The CDR3 has 13 residues. Trimming pared 3 bases from V and 4 bases from J, leaving 12 bases between.

The V call is TRBV7-2, the J call TRBJ1-1; a possible D gene is TRBD1 (6 bases). Germline V gene data show CDR1 as SGHTA and CDR2 as FQGNSA. Trimming removed 5 bases at V and 1 base at J, with 17 bases between. CDR3 size: 16 residues. This chain's CDR3 is CASSAIDRTGNTEAFF. As DNA, the CDR3 is TGTGCCAGCAGCGCCATCGACAGGACTGGGAACACTGAAGCTTTCTTT.

This chain connects TRBV6-5 to TRBJ1-2; D not resolved. Germline loops: CDR1 MNHEY, CDR2 SVGAGI. This CDR3 is built from 13 residues. Trimming took off 4 bases at V and 0 bases at J, with 6 bases between the two ends. This CDR3 is CASSLGSNYGYTF. CDR3 DNA: TGTGCCAGCAGTTTAGGATCTAACTATGGCTACACCTTC.